A selection of T cell receptor beta chains follows, all from one sample in a study of cytomegalovirus exposure and HLA in healthy donors. The repertoire was sequenced with immunoSEQ multiplex PCR; TCRdb's copy has only in-frame clones and lacks some. The sample yields fewer than 75,000 clones, roughly 95% seen once. Sequencing was carried out using PBMCs. All receptors derive from a man younger than 30 in good health and CMV-seronegative. Both conserved end residues are part of each CDR3. Size is omitted from some rows. Given values are once, few, many or a class for expanded clones.

v_gene: TRBV14
abundance: NA
CDR3aa: CASSETGSYEQYF

v_gene: TRBV5-1
abundance: NA
CDR3aa: CASSLAVSAGAYTEAFF

v_gene: TRBV9
abundance: NA
CDR3aa: CASSVYLRSGGDLPGELFF

v_gene: TRBV28
abundance: NA
CDR3aa: CASSPQGTSRLYSNQPQHF

v_gene: TRBV30
abundance: NA
CDR3aa: CASSGGSAAEQYF

v_gene: TRBV19
abundance: NA
CDR3aa: CASGTAKEKLFF

v_gene: TRBV28
abundance: NA
CDR3aa: CASSSVNTEAFF

v_gene: TRBV13
abundance: few
CDR3aa: CASSLTVNTEAFF

v_gene: TRBV5-6
abundance: NA
CDR3aa: CASSSSGDTEAFF

v_gene: TRBV19
abundance: once
CDR3aa: CASSARVAANTGELFF

v_gene: TRBV27
abundance: NA
CDR3aa: CATRLAASYEQYF

v_gene: TRBV18
abundance: once
CDR3aa: CASSRGTDNTNYGYTF